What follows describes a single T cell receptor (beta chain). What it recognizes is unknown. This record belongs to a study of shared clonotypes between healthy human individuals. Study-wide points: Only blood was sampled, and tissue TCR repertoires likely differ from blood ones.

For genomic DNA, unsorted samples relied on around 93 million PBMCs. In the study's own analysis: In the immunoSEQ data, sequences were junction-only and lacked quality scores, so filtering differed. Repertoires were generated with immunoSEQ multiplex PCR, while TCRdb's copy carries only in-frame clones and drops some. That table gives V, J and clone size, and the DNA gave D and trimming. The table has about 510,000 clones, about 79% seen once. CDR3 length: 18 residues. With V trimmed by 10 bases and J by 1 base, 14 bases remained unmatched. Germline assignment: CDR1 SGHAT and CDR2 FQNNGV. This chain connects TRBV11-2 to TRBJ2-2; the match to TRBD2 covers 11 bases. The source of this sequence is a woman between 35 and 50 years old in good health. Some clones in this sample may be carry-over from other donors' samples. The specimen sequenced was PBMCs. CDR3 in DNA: TGTGCCACACAGCTCTCCCTAGCGGGAGGTGGGAACACCGGGGAGCTGTTTTTT. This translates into CATQLSLAGGGNTGELFF.